The present TCR beta chain was sequenced within a study of CD8 T cells in Susac syndrome. Random-hexamer reverse transcription was applied to about 0.5 to 1 ug RNA. TCRdb called the immunoSEQ multiplex PCR reads again in MiXCR, with one record for every CDR3 protein. The table records about 250,000 distinct CDR3 sequences, about 94% of them present only once. Germline loops: CDR1 LGHNT, CDR2 FRNRAP. This CDR3 region has 14 residues. The V and J ends lost 1 base and 7 bases respectively, with 11 bases between them. TEMRA cells were FACS-enriched, and CD8+ and CD4+ T cells were isolated negatively. The rearrangement uses TRBV12-5 and TRBJ1-5; tentatively, D is TRBD1 (6 bases). The receptor comes from a human donor with multiple sclerosis. Sample: CD4+ T cells from PBMCs. CDR3: CASGLERRGQPQHF. CDR3 nucleotide sequence: TGTGCTAGTGGTTTGGAGCGGAGGGGGCAGCCCCAGCATTTT.